This T cell receptor beta chain originates from a study of shared clonotypes between healthy human individuals. Study summary: Each donor's CD4 naive and CD4 memory cells filled three plates apiece, CD8 naive two, and CD8 memory one.

Terminally differentiated effector memory CD45RA+ cells were excluded from the naive CD8 cells, which were CD45RO-negative and positively selected for CCR7. Recent acute infections and vaccinations were absent in the healthy HIV-negative adult donors. General study points: The naive CD4 repertoires of several donors were compared, and around 5% of clonotypes were shared.

A remark on this clone: The antigen is not known.

The germline V gene encodes CDR1 WNHNN and CDR2 SYGVQD (reference sequence). There are 16 residues in the CDR3. Trimming cost V 5 bases and J 3 bases; bases outside gene matches: 8. When replicate PCRs were run on sorted subsets, they used approximately 0.2 ug DNA, around 33,000 T cell genomes. Generated by immunoSEQ multiplex PCR, the TCRdb table keeps only in-frame clones and is missing some. The data hold a few million clones, with 93% observed a single time. The sequenced sample was naive CD8+ T cells from PBMCs. This clonotype was obtained from a man between 18 and 29 years old in good health. Some clones in this sample may be carry-over from other donors' samples. This chain connects TRBV10-1 to TRBJ2-7; 12 bases agree with TRBD2. The CDR3 spells CASSKKTSGRLYEQYF. The CDR3 DNA sequence: TGCGCCAGCAGTAAGAAAACTAGCGGGAGGCTCTACGAGCAGTACTTC.